This TCR beta chain is drawn from a study of shared clonotypes between healthy human individuals. General study points: Around 5% was the fraction of naive CD4 clonotypes found shared across a handful of donors. Large depth notwithstanding, sorted-subset sequencing proved incomplete by rarefaction. Memory subsets generally showed lower estimated richness than naive subsets.

The authors loaded 150 to 250 ng DNA, around 32,000 T cell genomes, into sorted-subset replicate PCRs. The table came from immunoSEQ multiplex PCR; TCRdb's copy has only in-frame clones and leaves some out. The sample includes 850,000 to 1,100,000 clones, 60% to 80% of them seen just once. With regard to this clone: Its antigen is undetermined. A junction boundary mismatches the germline segment, possibly from a read error.

The specimen sequenced was memory CD4+ T cells from PBMCs. This sample's subset: CD45RA-negative fraction. This receptor was taken from a man aged 18 to 30 in good health. Some clones in this sample may be carry-over from other donors' samples.

CDR3 region: CASSLWGQLGSGNTIYF. CDR3 sequence (DNA): TGTGCCAGCAGCTTATGGGGGCAGCTAGGCTCTGGAAACACCATATATTTT. The chain links TRBV28 to TRBJ1-3; perhaps TRBD1 as D (6 bases). This CDR3 is built from 17 residues. Germline V gives CDR1 MDHEN, CDR2 SYDVKM.